Below are 17 T cell receptor beta chains sequenced from a single sample in a study of cytotoxic CD8 clonotypes in ibrutinib-treated CLL. Generated by immunoSEQ multiplex PCR, the TCRdb table keeps only in-frame clones and is missing some. The sample records about 160,000 clones, roughly 86% being singletons. Sequencing was performed on PBMCs, taken after 12 months of ibrutinib treatment. The receptors shown here come from a human donor with chronic lymphocytic leukemia.

The chain combines TRBV6-5 with TRBJ2-7, with TRBD2 matching 8 bases. This CDR3 comprises 15 residues. The V gene's germline CDR1 is MNHEY and CDR2 SVGAGI. V lost 4 bases and J lost 6; bases outside the gene matches: 11. CDR3 sequence (DNA): TGTGCCAGCAGTTCCCCCGGGGGGGTAGGGGCCGAGCAGTACTTC. This codes for CASSSPGGVGAEQYF.

By frequency in the sample, this clone is medium-sized (0.01 to 0.1%). This chain connects TRBV7-9 to TRBJ1-2; D is undetermined. Deletions cut 1 base from V and 6 bases from J, with 12 bases between. Germline CDR1 reads SEHNR; CDR2 reads FQNEAQ (reference sequence). This CDR3 is 14 amino acids long. Written as DNA, the CDR3 is TGTGCCAGCAGCTTAGGGAAATTTGGGGATGGCTACACCTTC. It yields the protein CASSLGKFGDGYTF.

CDR3 nucleotides: TGTGCCAGCAGTCCACCGGCCTCCGGGGAGCTGTTTTTT. This translates into CASSPPASGELFF. The rearrangement links TRBV28 to TRBJ2-2; no clear D. Deletions cut 5 bases from V and 6 bases from J, with 10 bases between. The CDR3 is 13 residues long. Germline V gene lookup returns CDR1 MDHEN and CDR2 SYDVKM.

CDR3: CSVEEPADRPTYNEQFF. DNA of the CDR3: TGCAGCGTTGAAGAACCTGCGGACAGACCTACGTACAATGAGCAGTTCTTC. V and J are TRBV29-1 and TRBJ2-1; D may be TRBD1 (6 bases). The CDR3 loop spans 17 amino acids. Germline CDR1 SQVTM, CDR2 ANQGSEA. V lost 0 bases to trimming and J lost 4 bases, with 19 bases between them.

Concerning this clone: This specimen includes other DNA sequences encoding the same CDR3. This sequence joins TRBV28 and TRBJ2-5; 8 nucleotides agree with TRBD2. Germline V gives CDR1 MDHEN, CDR2 SYDVKM. V gave up 2 bases and J gave up 5 bases; unmatched junction bases: 7. CDR3 length equals 15 residues. The CDR3 region is CASSLGRGGRETQYF. CDR3 DNA: TGTGCCAGCAGTTTAGGTCGGGGGGGCCGGGAGACCCAGTACTTC.

The chain's CDR3 is CASSADWGRQPQHF. The CDR3 bases are TGTGCCAGCAGCGCGGATTGGGGTCGACAGCCCCAGCATTTT. This chain joins TRBV7-9 and TRBJ1-5; D is undetermined. The ends were cut back, 5 bases at V and 7 bases at J, with 15 bases in the middle. The length of the CDR3 is 14 residues. The germline CDR1 and CDR2 sequences are SEHNR and FQNEAQ (reference sequence).

This chain uses TRBV15 with TRBJ2-7, with D perhaps being TRBD1 or TRBD2 (6 bases each). This CDR3 comprises 15 residues. CDR1 LNHNV and CDR2 YYDKDF come from the germline V gene (reference sequence). V lost 0 bases, J lost 2 bases, and 11 bases lay in between. DNA for the CDR3: TGTGCCACCAGCAGAGATGGGGGGCCCCCCTACGAGCAGTACTTC. Its translation: CATSRDGGPPYEQYF. Complete variable domain (other parts from reference TRBV15 and TRBJ2-7): DAMVIQNPRYQVTQFGKPVTLSCSQTLNHNVMYWYQQKSSQAPKLLFHYYDKDFNNEADTPDNFQSRRPNTSFCFLDIRSPGLGDTAMYLCATSRDGGPPYEQYFGPGTRLTVT.

This clone showed up just once. This chain uses TRBV28 with TRBJ2-1; 8 nucleotides line up with TRBD2. V was clipped by 5 bases and J by 6 bases; unmatched bases: 9. Germline CDR1 and CDR2: MDHEN and SYDVKM. This CDR3 has 15 residues. This CDR3 is CASSPDLAGSNEQFF. CDR3 bases: TGTGCCAGCAGTCCCGATTTAGCGGGAAGCAATGAGCAGTTCTTC.

The CDR3 loop is CAGGQGRNNEQFF. The CDR3 DNA reads as TGTGCCGGGGGACAGGGGAGGAACAATGAGCAGTTCTTC. The genes are TRBV5-4 and TRBJ2-1; 10 bases match TRBD1. Unmatched junction bases numbered 6, after V lost 10 bases and J lost 5 bases. Per the germline V gene, CDR1 is SGHNT and CDR2 is YYREEE (reference sequence). CDR3 length equals 13 residues.

V usage is TRBV9 and J usage is TRBJ2-5; tentative D call: TRBD1 (6 bases). V was shortened by 3 bases and J by 7 bases, with 22 bases between the two germline ends. Per germline, CDR1 SGDLS and CDR2 YYNGEE. CDR3 size: 16 residues. The CDR3 loop reads CASSARQEPGGGTQYF. Written as DNA, the CDR3 is TGTGCCAGCAGCGCACGACAGGAGCCCGGTGGGGGGACCCAGTACTTC. Looking up the rest from reference TRBV9 and TRBJ2-5 gives the full variable domain: DSGVTQTPKHLITATGQRVTLRCSPRSGDLSVYWYQQSLDQGLQFLIQYYNGEERAKGNILERFSAQQFPDLHSELNLSSLELGDSALYFCASSARQEPGGGTQYFGPGTRLLVL.

CDR3 sequence reads: CASTATNSGNTIYF. For the CDR3, the DNA is TGTGCCAGTACGGCTACAAACTCTGGAAACACCATATATTTT. The chain uses TRBV19 and TRBJ1-3, with D hard to call. In germline, CDR1 is LNHDA, CDR2 SQIVND (reference sequence). This CDR3 contains 14 residues. Trimming cost V 7 bases and J 0 bases, with 10 bases left between them.

This clone was found once. This chain links TRBV5-1 with TRBJ2-1; 14 nucleotides align to TRBD2. This CDR3 has 17 amino acids. The ends lost 3 bases at V and 9 bases at J; junction bases unmatched: 11. Germline assignment: CDR1 SGHRS and CDR2 YFSETQ. In DNA form, the CDR3 reads TGCGCCAGCAGCTCTGGTAAGACTAGCGGGGGGGCGAGTGAGCAGTTCTTC. Protein product: CASSSGKTSGGASEQFF.

The chain carries TRBV6-5 and TRBJ2-3; 10 nucleotides agree with TRBD2. Trimming removed 5 bases from V and 3 bases from J; junction bases left unmatched: 5. CDR3 length: 15 residues. Germline CDR1 is MNHEY and CDR2 is SVGAGI. CDR3 amino acids: CASSRERGGTDTQYF. In DNA, the CDR3 is TGTGCCAGCAGTAGGGAGCGGGGGGGTACAGATACGCAGTATTTT.

In its sample, this clone was seen once. This chain uses TRBV7-9 with TRBJ1-4; 7 bases fit TRBD1. The V gene's germline CDR1 is SEHNR and CDR2 FQNEAQ (reference sequence). The CDR3 loop spans 15 amino acids. The J segment lost 7 bases and the V segment lost 10 bases, leaving 15 bases of the junction unmatched. The CDR3 sequence is CATTVGQSLGEKLFF. The CDR3 region has the DNA TGTGCCACCACTGTGGGACAGAGCTTGGGTGAAAAACTGTTTTTT.

The chain recombines TRBV2 with TRBJ1-6; D is possibly TRBD1 (5 bases). The CDR3 consists of 14 residues. CDR1 is SNHLY, CDR2 FYNNEI, per germline. V gave up 6 bases and J gave up 4 bases, with 10 bases separating them. CDR3 DNA sequence: TGTGCCAGCAGCCTACGACAGTATAATTCACCCCTCCACTTT. Residues: CASSLRQYNSPLHF.

The V call is TRBV28, the J call TRBJ2-7, with D possibly matching TRBD2 (5 bases). The CDR3 runs to 17 residues. The V and J ends lost 8 bases and 0 bases respectively, with 23 bases between them. Looked up from germline, CDR1 is MDHEN and CDR2 is SYDVKM. The CDR3 bases are TGTGCCAGCTCCGAACTCGCTTGGGAGACACCCTCCTACGAGCAGTACTTC. This encodes CASSELAWETPSYEQYF.

This sequence joins TRBV7-8 and TRBJ2-1; D uncertain. CDR1 and CDR2 (germline): SGHVS, FQNEAQ. The CDR3 runs 12 residues. Between the trimmed V and J ends, which lost 7 bases and 7 bases, there was a span of 11 bases. The CDR3 loop is CASTLERNEQFF. The CDR3 DNA reads TGTGCCAGCACCCTCGAAAGGAATGAGCAGTTCTTC.